This T cell receptor beta chain was captured by sequencing in a study of shared clonotypes between healthy human individuals. Worth noting for this clone: No antigen is known for it. Other DNA sequences within the sample encode an identical CDR3.

V was pared by 1 base and J by 1 base, with 4 bases between. This CDR3 has 14 residues. Germline V gene sequence: CDR1 SGHAT, CDR2 FQNNGV. For each subset, genomic DNA was distributed in equal portions over several immunoSEQ plates. In the sorted-subset replicate PCRs, 200 ng DNA, roughly 30,000 T cell genomes, was used. Profiled with immunoSEQ multiplex PCR; TCRdb holds only in-frame clones, not every one. The sample lists 2 million to 2.5 million clones; almost 96% were seen once. Whole-study findings and limits: Shared clonotypes across all four donors exceeded non-shared ones in generation probability. Larger estimated richness was generally seen in naive subsets than in memory subsets.

The chain has TRBV11-2 and TRBJ2-2; D call uncertain. Sequenced input: naive CD4+ T cells sorted from blood. Subset described: CD45RA+ positively selected. This TCR was recovered from a young man in good health. The CDR3 DNA sequence: TGTGCCAGCAGCTTAGCACGGAACACCGGGGAGCTGTTTTTT. Amino acids: CASSLARNTGELFF.